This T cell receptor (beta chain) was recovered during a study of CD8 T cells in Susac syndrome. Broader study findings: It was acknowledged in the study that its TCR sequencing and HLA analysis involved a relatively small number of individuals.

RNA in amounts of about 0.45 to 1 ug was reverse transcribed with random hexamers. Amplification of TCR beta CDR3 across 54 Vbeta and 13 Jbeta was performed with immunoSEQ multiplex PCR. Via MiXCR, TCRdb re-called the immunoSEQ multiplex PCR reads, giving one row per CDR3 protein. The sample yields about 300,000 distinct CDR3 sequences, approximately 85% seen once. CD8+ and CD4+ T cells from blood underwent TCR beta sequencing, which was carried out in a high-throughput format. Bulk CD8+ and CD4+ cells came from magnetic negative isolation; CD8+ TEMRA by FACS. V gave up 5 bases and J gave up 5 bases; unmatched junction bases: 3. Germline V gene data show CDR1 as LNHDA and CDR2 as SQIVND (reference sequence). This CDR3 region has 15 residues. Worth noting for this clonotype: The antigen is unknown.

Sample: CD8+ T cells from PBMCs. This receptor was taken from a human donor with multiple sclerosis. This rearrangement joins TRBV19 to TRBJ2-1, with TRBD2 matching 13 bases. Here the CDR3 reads CASSWGLAGNNEQFF. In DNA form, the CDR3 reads TGTGCCAGTAGTTGGGGACTAGCGGGAAACAATGAGCAGTTCTTC.